This T cell receptor (beta chain) was profiled in a study of CD8 T cells in Susac syndrome. This clonotype showed up just a few times. Trimming stripped 2 bases from V and 3 bases from J, with 7 bases between. The CDR3 has 13 residues. Isolation of CD8+ and CD4+ T cells was performed negatively, whereas enrichment of TEMRA cells was done by FACS. Random-hexamer reverse transcription was applied to about 0.45 to 1 ug RNA. Across 54 Vbeta and 13 Jbeta, immunoSEQ multiplex PCR amplified TCR beta CDR3. TCRdb reprocessed the immunoSEQ multiplex PCR reads via MiXCR and lists one record per CDR3 protein. The sample has about 200,000 distinct CDR3 sequences; 85% to 95% are singletons.

The chain combines TRBV12-3 or TRBV12-4 with TRBJ2-5; the D gene is possibly TRBD2 (6 bases). This TCR derives from a human donor in good health. Input material: CD4+ T cells from PBMCs. Here the CDR3 DNA reads TGTGCCAGCAGTTTATGGGGGGAAGAGACCCAGTACTTC. Translated, it gives CASSLWGEETQYF.